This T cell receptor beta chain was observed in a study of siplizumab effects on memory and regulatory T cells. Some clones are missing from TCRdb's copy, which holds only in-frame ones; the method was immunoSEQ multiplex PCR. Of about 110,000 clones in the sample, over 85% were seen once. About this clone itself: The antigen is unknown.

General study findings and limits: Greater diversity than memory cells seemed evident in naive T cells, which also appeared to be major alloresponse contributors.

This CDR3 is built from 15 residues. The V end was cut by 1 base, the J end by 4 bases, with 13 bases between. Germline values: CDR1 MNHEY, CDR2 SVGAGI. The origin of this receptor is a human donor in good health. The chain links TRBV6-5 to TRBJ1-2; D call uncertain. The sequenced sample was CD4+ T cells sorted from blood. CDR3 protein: CASSYLKGSSYGYTF. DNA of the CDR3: TGTGCCAGCAGTTACTTGAAGGGTAGTAGCTATGGCTACACCTTC.